A selection of T cell receptor beta chains follows, all from one sample in a study of T cell responses to AZD1222 COVID-19 vaccine. The assay was immunoSEQ multiplex PCR, and TCRdb's table has in-frame clones only and misses some. Of approximately 150,000 clones in the sample, around nine tenths were seen once. The sequencing used peripheral blood, collected on day 0 of AZD1222 vaccination. Receptors were obtained from an adult in good health. The CDR3 runs from the conserved cysteine through the conserved F or W. A D gene is named only where the DNA matches it firmly.

j_call: TRBJ2-4
v_call: TRBV5-1
d_call: TRBD2
cdr3_aa: CASSLEVASGRNIQYF
cdr3_nt: TGCGCCAGCAGCTTGGAAGTGGCTAGCGGGAGAAACATTCAGTACTTC

j_call: TRBJ2-7
v_call: TRBV6-2/TRBV6-3
d_call: TRBD2
cdr3_aa: CASSPPVAGVGEQYF
cdr3_nt: TGTGCCAGCAGTCCGCCCGTAGCGGGAGTGGGGGAGCAGTACTTC

j_call: TRBJ2-1
v_call: TRBV28
d_call: NA
cdr3_aa: CASSLLARAYNEQFF
cdr3_nt: TGTGCCAGCAGTTTATTGGCACGCGCCTACAATGAGCAGTTCTTC

j_call: TRBJ2-1
v_call: TRBV28
d_call: NA
cdr3_aa: CASSPPGGPYNEQFF
cdr3_nt: TGTGCCAGCAGTCCCCCGGGTGGGCCCTACAATGAGCAGTTCTTC

j_call: TRBJ2-2
v_call: TRBV7-3
d_call: NA
cdr3_aa: CASSSSPAGELFF
cdr3_nt: TGTGCCAGCAGCTCTAGCCCGGCCGGGGAGCTGTTTTTT

j_call: TRBJ2-7
v_call: TRBV24-1
d_call: TRBD2
cdr3_aa: CATSSGLADPYEQYF
cdr3_nt: TGTGCCACCAGTTCCGGACTAGCAGACCCCTACGAGCAGTACTTC

j_call: TRBJ2-1
v_call: TRBV19
d_call: TRBD2
cdr3_aa: CASTESGLGSYNEQFF
cdr3_nt: TGTGCCAGTACGGAGTCGGGACTAGGATCCTACAATGAGCAGTTCTTC

j_call: TRBJ2-3
v_call: TRBV28
d_call: TRBD1
cdr3_aa: CASSLDRATSTDTQYF
cdr3_nt: TGTGCCAGCAGTTTGGACAGGGCCACTAGCACAGATACGCAGTATTTT

j_call: TRBJ1-5
v_call: TRBV30
d_call: TRBD1
cdr3_aa: CAWSRTRQGRDQPQHF
cdr3_nt: TGTGCCTGGAGTCGTACACGACAGGGTCGTGATCAGCCCCAGCATTTT

j_call: TRBJ1-1
v_call: TRBV9
d_call: TRBD1
cdr3_aa: CASSVVAEEGARETEAFF
cdr3_nt: TGTGCCAGCAGCGTAGTAGCCGAGGAGGGGGCGAGGGAGACTGAAGCTTTCTTT

j_call: TRBJ1-2
v_call: TRBV19
d_call: TRBD1
cdr3_aa: CASETGVGYGYTF
cdr3_nt: TGTGCCAGTGAAACAGGGGTGGGCTATGGCTACACCTTC

j_call: TRBJ2-1
v_call: TRBV5-7
d_call: NA
cdr3_aa: CASSPFWGQVSYNEQFF
cdr3_nt: TGTGCCAGCAGCCCCTTCTGGGGTCAGGTCTCCTACAATGAGCAGTTCTTC